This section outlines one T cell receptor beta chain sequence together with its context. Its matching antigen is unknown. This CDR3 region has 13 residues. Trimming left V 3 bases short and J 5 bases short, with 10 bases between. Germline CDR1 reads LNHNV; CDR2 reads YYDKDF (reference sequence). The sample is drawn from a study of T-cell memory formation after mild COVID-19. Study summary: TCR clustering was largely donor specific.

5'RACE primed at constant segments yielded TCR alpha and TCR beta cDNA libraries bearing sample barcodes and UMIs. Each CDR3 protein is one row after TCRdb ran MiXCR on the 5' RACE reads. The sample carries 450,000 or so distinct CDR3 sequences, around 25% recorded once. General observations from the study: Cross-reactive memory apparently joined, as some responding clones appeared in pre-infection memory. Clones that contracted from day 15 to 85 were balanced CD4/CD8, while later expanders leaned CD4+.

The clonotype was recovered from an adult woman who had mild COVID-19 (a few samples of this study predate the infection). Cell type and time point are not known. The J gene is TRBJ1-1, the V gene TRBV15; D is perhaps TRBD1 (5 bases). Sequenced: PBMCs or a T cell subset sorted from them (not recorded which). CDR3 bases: TGTGCCACCAGCAGGAAGACAGATACTGAAGCTTTCTTT. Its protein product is CATSRKTDTEAFF.